The next 10 T cell receptor beta chains were all read from a single sample in a study of PD-L1 blockade in urothelial cancer (dated by TCRdb to 2015 to 2018). Libraries were made using the immunoSEQ multiplex PCR assay. The source is immuneACCESS, and TCRdb retained only in-frame sequences with V and J called. Part of the clones is not carried over; for the studies checked, unresolved V genes explain less than half of this, and the remainder is unexplained. This sample lists tens of thousands of clones; about 84% were detected once. The ten largest clones represent around 14% of the sample. In the paper's terms, the time point label means: pretreatment peripheral blood. The sequencing used PBMCs, collected around atezolizumab (anti-PD-L1) treatment. All receptors derive from a man in his fifties or sixties with urothelial cancer.

This sequence joins TRBV28 and TRBJ2-3; D gene ambiguous. The CDR3 loop spans 13 amino acids. Trimming stripped 2 bases from V and 6 bases from J, with 9 bases between. Germline V lookup: CDR1 MDHEN, CDR2 SYDVKM. This CDR3 reads CASSLTADDTQYF. In nucleotides, the CDR3 is TGTGCCAGCAGTTTAACTGCTGATGATACGCAGTATTTT.

This clone appeared a few times. This sequence joins TRBV28 and TRBJ1-3; D gene ambiguous. Germline V gene sequence: CDR1 MDHEN, CDR2 SYDVKM. This CDR3 comprises 14 residues. V lost 3 bases to trimming and J lost 2 bases, with 8 bases between them. The CDR3 is CASSLPGAGNTIYF. The CDR3 nucleotides are TGTGCCAGCAGTTTGCCGGGTGCTGGAAACACCATATATTTT.

The rearrangement uses TRBV9 and TRBJ2-2, with 12 bases that match TRBD2. V lost 0 bases to trimming and J lost 3 bases; unmatched junction nucleotides: 3. The germline V gene has CDR1 SGDLS and CDR2 YYNGEE. CDR3 size: 17 residues. CDR3 amino acids: CASSVGTSGRYTGELFF. The CDR3 DNA follows: TGTGCCAGCAGCGTAGGAACTAGCGGGAGGTACACCGGGGAGCTGTTTTTT.

Concerning this clone itself: One end of the junction is discordant with germline, which a read error may explain. The chain couples TRBV7-7 to TRBJ2-5; D not certain. This CDR3 has 13 amino acids. Germline lookup yields CDR1 SSHAT and CDR2 FNYEAQ (reference sequence). CDR3 protein: CASSQILQETQYF. In DNA form, the CDR3 reads TGTGCTAGCAGCCAGATCCTTCAAGAGACCCAGTACTTC.

There are a few counts of this clone. The chain recombines TRBV7-3 with TRBJ2-2, with D perhaps TRBD2 (6 bases). This CDR3 has 15 amino acids. V lost 2 bases to trimming and J lost 5 bases, with 12 bases between them. Per the germline V gene, CDR1 is SGHTA and CDR2 is FQGTGA. The CDR3 here is CASSLGSSVTGELFF. The CDR3 DNA is TGTGCCAGCAGCTTAGGGTCTAGCGTTACCGGGGAGCTGTTTTTT.

This rearrangement joins TRBV6-1 to TRBJ1-2; D is undetermined. Trimming removed 5 bases from V and 4 bases from J, with 17 bases in between. The germline CDR1 and CDR2 sequences are MNHNS and SASEGT. CDR3 length: 15 residues. CDR3 in DNA: TGTGCCAGCAGTCCCCAGGACGGAGGTATCTATGGCTACACCTTC. This gives the protein CASSPQDGGIYGYTF.

The V call is TRBV7-3, the J call TRBJ2-3, with 11 nucleotides matching TRBD2. The germline V gene has CDR1 SGHTA and CDR2 FQGTGA. This CDR3 spans 17 amino acids. J lost 0 bases, V lost 5 bases, and 7 bases had no gene match. The CDR3 loop is CASSEVGLAASTDTQYF. Here the CDR3 DNA reads TGTGCCAGCAGCGAAGTGGGACTAGCGGCCAGCACAGATACGCAGTATTTT.

The chain carries TRBV30 and TRBJ1-6, with D possibly matching TRBD1 (6 bases). Trimming removed 1 base from V and 9 bases from J, with 19 bases in between. The CDR3 covers 16 residues. Germline loops: CDR1 GTSNPN, CDR2 SVGIG (reference sequence). CDR3 loop: CAWSGTDVISVSPLHF. CDR3 DNA sequence: TGTGCCTGGAGTGGGACAGACGTTATCTCAGTTTCACCCCTCCACTTT.

The chain couples TRBV5-1 to TRBJ1-2; TRBD1 agrees at 8 bases. The junction had 12 bases not matched to a gene; V was cut back by 1 base and J by 7 bases. The CDR3 spans 16 residues. Germline lookup yields CDR1 SGHRS and CDR2 YFSETQ. CDR3 in amino acids: CASSLLIPTGAGGYTF. CDR3 bases: TGCGCCAGCAGCTTGTTAATTCCGACAGGGGCCGGTGGCTACACCTTC.

The chain has TRBV7-3 and TRBJ2-3; TRBD1 matches at 9 bases. Germline V lookup: CDR1 SGHTA, CDR2 FQGTGA. V shed 5 bases and J 5 bases; nucleotides not matched to a gene: 8. The CDR3 covers 15 residues. The CDR3 region has the DNA TGTGCCAGCAGCAACTGGGACAGGGCGGGAGATACGCAGTATTTT. It codes for CASSNWDRAGDTQYF.